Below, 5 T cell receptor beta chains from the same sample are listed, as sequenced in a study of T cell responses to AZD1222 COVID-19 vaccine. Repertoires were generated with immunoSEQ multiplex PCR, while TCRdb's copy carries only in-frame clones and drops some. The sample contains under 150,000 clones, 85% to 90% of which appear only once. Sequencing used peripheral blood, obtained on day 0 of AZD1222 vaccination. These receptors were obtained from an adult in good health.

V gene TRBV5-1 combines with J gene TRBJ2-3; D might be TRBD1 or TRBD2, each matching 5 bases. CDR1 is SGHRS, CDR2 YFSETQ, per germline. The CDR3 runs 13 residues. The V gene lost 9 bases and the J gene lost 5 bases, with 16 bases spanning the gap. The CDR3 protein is CATNGLRGDTQYF. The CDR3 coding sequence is TGCGCCACAAACGGACTGAGGGGAGATACGCAGTATTTT.

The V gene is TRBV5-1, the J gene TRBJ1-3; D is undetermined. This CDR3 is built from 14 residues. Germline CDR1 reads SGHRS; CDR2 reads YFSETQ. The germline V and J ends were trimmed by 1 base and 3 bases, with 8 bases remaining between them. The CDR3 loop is CASSLSGDGNTIYF. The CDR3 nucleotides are TGCGCCAGCAGCTTGTCCGGGGATGGAAACACCATATATTTT.

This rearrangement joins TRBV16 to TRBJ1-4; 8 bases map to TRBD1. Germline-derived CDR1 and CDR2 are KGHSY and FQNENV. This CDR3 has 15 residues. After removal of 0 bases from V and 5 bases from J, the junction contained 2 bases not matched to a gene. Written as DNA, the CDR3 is TGTGCCAGCAGCCAATCGGGACAGGAGAATGAAAAACTGTTTTTT. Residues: CASSQSGQENEKLFF.

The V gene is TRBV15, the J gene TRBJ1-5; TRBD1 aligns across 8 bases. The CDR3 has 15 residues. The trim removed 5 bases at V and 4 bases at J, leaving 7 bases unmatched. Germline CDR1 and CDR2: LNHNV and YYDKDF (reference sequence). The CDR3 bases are TGTGCCACCAGCCTCCTGGACAGGGATAATCAGCCCCAGCATTTT. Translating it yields CATSLLDRDNQPQHF.

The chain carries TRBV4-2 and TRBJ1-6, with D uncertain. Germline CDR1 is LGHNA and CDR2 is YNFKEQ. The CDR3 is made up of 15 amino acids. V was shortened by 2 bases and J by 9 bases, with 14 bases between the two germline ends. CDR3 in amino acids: CASSQRTAGGSPLHF. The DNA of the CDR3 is TGTGCCAGCAGCCAAAGGACCGCTGGAGGTTCACCCCTCCACTTT.